Listed below are T cell receptor beta chains from one sample, sequenced in a study of blood T cell repertoires in COVID-19. Method: immunoSEQ multiplex PCR; TCRdb's copy keeps in-frame clones and lacks some. Of under 350,000 clones listed, just over 85% are singletons. Sequencing was carried out using PBMCs or T cells enriched from blood (not recorded which). The receptors were gathered from a man aged 25 to 45 who had recovered from COVID-19. Both conserved end residues are part of each CDR3. A D gene is named only where the DNA matches it firmly.

V gene	D gene	J gene	CDR3 protein
TRBV19	-	TRBJ1-3	CASDARGRASGNTIYF
TRBV5-1	-	TRBJ1-1	CASSLQASNTEAFF
TRBV9	-	TRBJ1-2	CASSGGQGASYGYTF
TRBV29-1	-	TRBJ1-2	CSAVRGAVGYTF
TRBV5-1	-	TRBJ2-3	CASSSYTSPADTQYF
TRBV18	-	TRBJ2-3	CASSRWFGTDTQYF
TRBV5-6	-	TRBJ2-3	CASSLRSLSTDTQYF
TRBV27	TRBD2	TRBJ2-5	CATSWLADPRGRQETQYF
TRBV7-9	-	TRBJ1-1	CASSLVGEAAFF
TRBV19	TRBD1	TRBJ1-4	CASSIGGQGREKLFF
TRBV5-1	-	TRBJ1-2	CASSWDTNYGYTF
TRBV19	TRBD2	TRBJ2-1	CATGLTSGSPPYNEQFF
TRBV18	-	TRBJ2-2	CASSPRLTENTGELFF
TRBV10-2	TRBD1	TRBJ2-7	CASIGTAYEQYF
TRBV6-1	-	TRBJ1-6	CASSETRSSYNSPLHF
TRBV30	TRBD2	TRBJ2-7	CAWTPGGTYEQYF
TRBV21-1	-	TRBJ1-2	CASSPRIRGQSYPFGYTF
TRBV11-2	TRBD1	TRBJ1-2	CASSLQQGAGGYTF
TRBV7-6	-	TRBJ2-2	CASTPRWQLLSGELFF
TRBV29-1	-	TRBJ2-2	CSVKGRVGTGELFF
TRBV28	-	TRBJ1-1	CASDLSRGTEAFF
TRBV3-1/TRBV3-2	TRBD1	TRBJ1-2	CASSHDRTGYGYTF
TRBV13	TRBD1	TRBJ1-1	CASSPGQGGLTEAFF
TRBV4-2	-	TRBJ2-1	CASSQDRGGGGRPMYNEQFF
TRBV19	-	TRBJ2-3	CASSSATGTDTQYF
TRBV30	-	TRBJ2-7	CACLQGYEQYF
TRBV5-1	-	TRBJ2-5	CASSPGEGWETQYF
TRBV19	TRBD1	TRBJ2-2	CATRTGANTGELFF
TRBV6-5	-	TRBJ1-3	CASSYPRGHGNTIYF
TRBV10-1	TRBD1	TRBJ1-1	CASSGQGRDTEAFF
TRBV24-1	TRBD1	TRBJ1-2	CATSGTAYGYTF
TRBV28	-	TRBJ1-5	CASSLEDSLNQPQHF
TRBV30	-	TRBJ1-4	CAWSVRTVNEKLFF
TRBV4-1	-	TRBJ1-3	CASSLLTGSGNTIYF
TRBV19	-	TRBJ2-3	CASQPGNTDTQYF
TRBV10-3	-	TRBJ1-5	CAISEGLQAIRQPQHF
TRBV3-1/TRBV3-2	-	TRBJ1-2	CASSQEFRVLYGYTF
TRBV28	-	TRBJ1-2	CASLSTNRGASSARYYGYTF
TRBV14	-	TRBJ2-7	CASSSAPPDSPPYEQYF
TRBV30	TRBD2	TRBJ2-5	CACTSARETQYF
TRBV28	-	TRBJ1-1	CASSLWSRGTEAFF
TRBV28	TRBD1	TRBJ1-6	CASSFSYGGRGRSPLHF
TRBV18	TRBD1	TRBJ2-1	CASSRDRGSYNEQFF
TRBV24-1	TRBD1	TRBJ2-1	CATSDPGQGRNEQFF